Each of the 6 T cell receptor beta chains below was sequenced from the same sample in a study of T cell changes during pregnancy in multiple sclerosis. The method was immunoSEQ multiplex PCR; TCRdb's version includes in-frame clones alone and lacks a portion of them. The sample lists 65,000 to 85,000 clones, around nine tenths occurring once. Source: CD4+ T cells from peripheral blood mononuclear cells, taken after pregnancy. These receptors originate from a female donor with multiple sclerosis, enrolled in a pregnancy study.

This clone was seen just once. This sequence joins TRBV7-9 and TRBJ2-7; TRBD1 matches at 8 bases. The CDR3 extends over 15 amino acids. The ends lost 2 bases at V and 4 bases at J; junction bases unmatched: 7. Germline CDR1 SEHNR, CDR2 FQNEAQ (reference sequence). CDR3 sequence: CASSLMQGALYEQYF. The CDR3 DNA sequence: TGTGCCAGCAGCTTAATGCAGGGGGCATTATACGAGCAGTACTTC. Full variable domain (rest looked up from reference TRBV7-9 and TRBJ2-7): DTGVSQNPRHKITKRGQNVTFRCDPISEHNRLYWYRQTLGQGPEFLTYFQNEAQLEKSRLLSDRFSAERPKGSFSTLEIQRTEQGDSAMYLCASSLMQGALYEQYFGPGTRLTVT.

For this clone: The identical CDR3 is also encoded by other nucleotide sequences in the sample. V and J are TRBV29-1 and TRBJ1-2; TRBD1 matches 11 bases. V lost 5 bases, J lost 3 bases, and 2 bases stayed unmatched. Looked up from germline, CDR1 is SQVTM and CDR2 is ANQGSEA. This CDR3 has 13 amino acids. CDR3 loop: CSVSGQGDYGYTF. The CDR3 DNA reads TGCAGCGTTTCGGGACAGGGGGACTATGGCTACACCTTC.

The chain uses TRBV9 and TRBJ1-2, with D perhaps TRBD1 (5 bases). Trimming left V 4 bases short and J 7 bases short, with 20 bases between. From germline, CDR1 is SGDLS and CDR2 YYNGEE. This CDR3 has 15 residues. This CDR3 is CASSTLLGGGFGYTF. The CDR3 coding sequence is TGTGCCAGCAGCACGCTCCTGGGGGGAGGGTTTGGCTACACCTTC. The whole variable domain, filled in from reference TRBV9 and TRBJ1-2, reads DSGVTQTPKHLITATGQRVTLRCSPRSGDLSVYWYQQSLDQGLQFLIQYYNGEERAKGNILERFSAQQFPDLHSELNLSSLELGDSALYFCASSTLLGGGFGYTFGSGTRLTVV.

V is TRBV19 and J is TRBJ1-1, with D tentatively TRBD1 (6 bases). The germline gives CDR1 LNHDA, CDR2 SQIVND (reference sequence). This CDR3 comprises 15 residues. V was pared by 1 base and J by 6 bases, with 15 bases between. The CDR3 bases are TGTGCCAGTAGTATAGCGGGGCAGGGGAGGGCTGAAGCTTTCTTT. Its protein product is CASSIAGQGRAEAFF.

This clone was counted a single time. One junction end disagrees with the germline gene, perhaps due to a read error. The chain joins TRBV7-9 to TRBJ2-7; 7 bases line up with TRBD2. CDR1 and CDR2 from the germline V gene are SEHNR and FQNEAQ (reference sequence). The length of the CDR3 is 16 residues. The CDR3 DNA sequence: TGTGCCAGCAGCTTAGAGGGACTATCCCAATCCTATGAGCAGTACTTC. It codes for CASSLEGLSQSYEQYF.

Details on this clone: The sample has other DNA sequences that encode this CDR3 too. The gene calls are TRBV27 and TRBJ1-5, with a tentative D call TRBD1 (5 bases). The CDR3 runs 14 residues. V gave up 6 bases and J gave up 2 bases, with 11 bases separating them. Germline CDR1 MNHEY, CDR2 SMNVEV (reference sequence). CDR3 DNA: TGTGCCAGCAGCCTAGCGGGGGGCAATCAGCCCCAGCATTTT. Protein: CASSLAGGNQPQHF.